This T cell receptor (beta chain) was identified in a study of blood T cell repertoires in COVID-19. Study context: The United States, Italy and Spain provided the acute and convalescent COVID-19 samples.

Those enrolled, adults aged about 18 to 89 years, came from about 24 US areas. Participants reported their clinical history, and cohort assignment relied on those reports. As originally analysed: Estimation of nucleated cell counts was performed using reference gene primer amplification. Measured with immunoSEQ multiplex PCR; TCRdb has only the in-frame clones, and not every one. V and J calls and clone size are as listed in that table; D and trimming were resolved from the DNA. The data show approximately 240,000 clones, 87% seen once. This CDR3 region has 15 residues. Per germline, CDR1 MNHEY and CDR2 SMNVEV (reference sequence). The V gene lost 6 bases and the J gene lost 6 bases, with 17 bases spanning the gap.

The sequence was obtained from a woman aged 25 to 39 with acute COVID-19. The V call is TRBV27, the J call TRBJ1-4; D possibly corresponds to TRBD1 (6 bases). Sequencing was performed on PBMCs or T cells enriched from blood (not recorded which). Here the CDR3 reads CASRSRGAGDEKLFF. For the CDR3, the DNA is TGTGCCAGCAGGTCCCGGGGGGCAGGGGATGAAAAACTGTTTTTT.